This T cell receptor beta chain was documented in a study of cytotoxic CD8 clonotypes in ibrutinib-treated CLL. V shed 4 bases and J shed 5 bases, with 15 bases lying between them. This CDR3 is built from 15 residues. Germline V gene lookup returns CDR1 SGHTA and CDR2 FQGNSA. Profiled with immunoSEQ multiplex PCR; TCRdb holds only in-frame clones, not every one. Counted here are approximately 320,000 clones, roughly 70% occurring once; the ten biggest clones make up roughly 6.7%. This rearrangement joins TRBV7-2 to TRBJ2-1; weak D call: TRBD2 (6 bases). This material consisted of PBMCs, taken after 36 months of ibrutinib treatment. The receptor's source is a human donor with chronic lymphocytic leukemia. As DNA, the CDR3 is TGTGCCAGCAGCTCGCCGGGACTGGTAAACAATGAGCAGTTCTTC. Translated: CASSSPGLVNNEQFF.